This T cell receptor beta chain originates from a study of OX40 agonist ivuxolimab in advanced cancers. Study as a whole: Partial responses were achieved by three patients, of whom one had hepatocellular carcinoma and two had cutaneous melanoma.

Overall study findings and caveats: It was also the case that some nonresponders had low normalized T-cell clonal expansion. Averaged across samples, CD8+ T cells carried more expanded clones than CD4+ did.

The V gene lost 4 bases and the J gene lost 7 bases, with 15 bases spanning the gap. The CDR3 has 14 amino acids. Germline V gives CDR1 LNHDA, CDR2 SQIVND (reference sequence). As regards this clone: The antigen remains undetermined.

Blood sampling took place at baseline, cycle 4 day 1, and cycle 7 day 1. Using immunoSEQ multiplex PCR, the repertoire was profiled, and TCRdb retains in-frame clones only, with some absent. This sample has 43,000 or so clones; approximately 91% occur once, and the top ten carry around 0.99%. The sequenced sample was CD4+ or CD8+ T cells sorted from blood, obtained in a trial of the OX40 agonist ivuxolimab. J is TRBJ2-3 and V is TRBV19; D might be TRBD1 or TRBD2, each matching 5 bases. This sequence originates from an adult with an advanced solid tumor such as melanoma, head and neck, liver or kidney cancer. CDR3 amino acids: CASSNRDPGYTQYF. For the CDR3, the DNA is TGTGCCAGTAGTAACCGGGACCCCGGGTATACGCAGTATTTT. Together with reference TRBV19 and TRBJ2-3, the CDR3 gives the full variable domain: DGGITQSPKYLFRKEGQNVTLSCEQNLNHDAMYWYRQDPGQGLRLIYYSQIVNDFQKGDIAEGYSVSREKKESFPLTVTSAQKNPTAFYLCASSNRDPGYTQYFGPGTRLTVL.